The following is a T cell receptor beta chain sequence with its context. Its antigen remains unidentified. The source of the sample is a study of T-cell memory formation after mild COVID-19. Background on the study: For the most part, TCR clusters were specific to one donor.

From the 5' RACE reads, TCRdb called clonotypes with MiXCR, one entry per CDR3 protein. The table has about 130,000 distinct CDR3 sequences, approximately 6.2% seen once; the top ten hold approximately 2.1%. The CDR3 is made up of 12 amino acids. V was clipped by 8 bases and J by 3 bases, with 10 bases between them. Germline-derived CDR1 and CDR2 are SNHLY and FYNNEI. Study findings and constraints: For contracting clones, CD4+ ones sat mainly in CM and EM, CD8+ in EMRA.

J is TRBJ2-5 and V is TRBV2; D may match TRBD1 or TRBD2 (5 bases each). This TCR was recovered from an adult woman who had mild COVID-19 (a few samples of this study predate the infection). Cell type and time point are not known. Sequencing input: PBMCs or a T cell subset sorted from them (not recorded which). For the CDR3, the DNA is TGTGCCAGCGGGGGATTAGAAGAGACCCAGTACTTC. Its protein is CASGGLEETQYF.